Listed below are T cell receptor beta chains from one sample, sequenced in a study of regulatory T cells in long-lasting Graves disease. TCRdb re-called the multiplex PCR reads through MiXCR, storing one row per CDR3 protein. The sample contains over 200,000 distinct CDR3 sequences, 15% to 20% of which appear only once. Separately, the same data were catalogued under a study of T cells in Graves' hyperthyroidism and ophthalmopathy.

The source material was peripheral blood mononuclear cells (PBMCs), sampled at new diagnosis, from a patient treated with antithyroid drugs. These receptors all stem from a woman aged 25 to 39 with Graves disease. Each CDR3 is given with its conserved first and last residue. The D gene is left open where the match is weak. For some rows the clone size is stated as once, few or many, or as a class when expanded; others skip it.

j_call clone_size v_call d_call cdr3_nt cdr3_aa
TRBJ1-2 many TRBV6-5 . TGTGCCAGCAGTTACCTCGGACAGACTGGGTACACCTTC CASSYLGQTGYTF
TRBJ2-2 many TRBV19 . TGTGCCAGTAGTATCTCTGGTAACGGGGAGCTGTTTTTT CASSISGNGELFF
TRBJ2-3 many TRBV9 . TGTGCCAGCAGCGTAGCGGGCTCTAGCACAGATACGCAGTATTTT CASSVAGSSTDTQYF
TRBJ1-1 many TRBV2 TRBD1 TGTGCCAGCAGTAACCAACCCCGGGACAGGGTTGCTTTCTTT CASSNQPRDRVAFF
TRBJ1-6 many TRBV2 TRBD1 TGTGCCAGCAGTGTTTCTCCAGGGGACAGGAGACTCAATTCACCCCTCCACTTT CASSVSPGDRRLNSPLHF
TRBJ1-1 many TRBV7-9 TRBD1 TGTGCCAGCAGCTTCCGGGACAGGAACACTGAAGCTTTCTTT CASSFRDRNTEAFF
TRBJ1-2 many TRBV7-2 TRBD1 TGTGCCAGCAGCCGAATGGGACAGGAGGATTCCTACACCTTC CASSRMGQEDSYTF
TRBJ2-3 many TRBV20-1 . TGCAGTGAACTCTTAGCGGCCCGGGGCTCGGATACGCAGTATTTT CSELLAARGSDTQYF
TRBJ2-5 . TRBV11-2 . TGTGCCAGCAGCTTTACTGGGGAGACCCAGTACTTC CASSFTGETQYF
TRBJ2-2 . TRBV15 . TGTGCCACCAGCAGAGATCGGGACACCGGGGAGCTGTTTTTT CATSRDRDTGELFF
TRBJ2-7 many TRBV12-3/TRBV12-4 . TGTGCCAGCAGCCAGGGACCTTCACAGTACTTC CASSQGPSQYF
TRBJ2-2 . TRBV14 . TGTGCCAGCAGCCGGAAGCGTTCGAACACCGGGGAGCTGTTTTTT CASSRKRSNTGELFF
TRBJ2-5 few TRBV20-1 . TGCAGTGCTAGACCCCTAGCGAAGTACCAAGAGACCCAGTACTTC CSARPLAKYQETQYF
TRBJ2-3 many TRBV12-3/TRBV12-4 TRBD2 TGTGCCAGCAAAAGGACTAGCGGGGGGGCTTCAGATACGCAGTATTTT CASKRTSGGASDTQYF
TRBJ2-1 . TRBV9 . TGTGCCAGCAGCCCCGCGAGGGGACGGCCTGATCTCAGCTCCTACAATGAGCAGTTCTTC CASSPARGRPDLSSYNEQFF
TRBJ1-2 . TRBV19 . TGTGCCAGTAGCCCGGGGGGGGGCTACTATGGCTACACCTTC CASSPGGGYYGYTF
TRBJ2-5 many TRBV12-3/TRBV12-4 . TGTGCCAGCAGACTAGATGGGAGCTACCAAGAGACCCAGTACTTC CASRLDGSYQETQYF
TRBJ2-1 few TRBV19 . TGTGCCAGTAGTATCGGGAGTGAGCAGTTCTTC CASSIGSEQFF
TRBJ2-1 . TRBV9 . TGTGCCAGCAGCGTGGATAGTCTAGCCTCCAATGAGCAGTTCTTC CASSVDSLASNEQFF
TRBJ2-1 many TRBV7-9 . TGTGCCAGCAGCCCCGTGGGCGGGGCCTCCTACAATGAGCAGTTCTTC CASSPVGGASYNEQFF
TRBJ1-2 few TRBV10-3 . TGTGCCATCAGTGAAGCGGGCAGCGCTTATGGCTACACCTTC CAISEAGSAYGYTF
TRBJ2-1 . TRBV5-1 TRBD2 TGCGCCAGCAGCGTGCTCGCGGGGGGTTACAATGAGCAGTTCTTC CASSVLAGGYNEQFF
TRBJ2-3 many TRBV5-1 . TGCGCCAGCATGAGCGAGACAGATACGCAGTATTTT CASMSETDTQYF
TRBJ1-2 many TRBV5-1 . TGCGCCAGCACCATGGTCGGCCCGTCGGAGTATGGCTACACCTTC CASTMVGPSEYGYTF
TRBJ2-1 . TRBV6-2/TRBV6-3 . TGTGCCAGCAGTGAAGTCGGGGACTACAATGAGCAGTTCTTC CASSEVGDYNEQFF
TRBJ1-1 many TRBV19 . TGTGCCAGTAGTATAGCCCGGGGTTCGGGGGCGGGCACTGAAGCTTTCTTT CASSIARGSGAGTEAFF
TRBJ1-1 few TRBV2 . TGTGCCAGCAGCGGGGGAGGGATGAACACTGAAGCTTTCTTT CASSGGGMNTEAFF
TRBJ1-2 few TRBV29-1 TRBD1 TGCAGCGTTGGTAGGGGTGGGACAGGGATGTATGGCTACACCTTC CSVGRGGTGMYGYTF
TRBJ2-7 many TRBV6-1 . TGTGCCAGGCCTACAGGACAGACTGAGCAGTACTTC CARPTGQTEQYF
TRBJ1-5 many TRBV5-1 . TGCGCCAGCAGTCACGGGTTTCCTGATCAGCCCCAGCATTTT CASSHGFPDQPQHF
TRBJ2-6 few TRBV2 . TGTGCCAGCCGGGTCAGGGCTGGGGCCAACGTCCTGACTTTC CASRVRAGANVLTF
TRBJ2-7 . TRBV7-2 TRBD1 TGTGCCAGCAGCTCTGGACAGGGCTCCTACGAGCAGTACTTC CASSSGQGSYEQYF
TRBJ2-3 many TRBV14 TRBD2 TGTGCCAGCAGCCAAGATGGACTAGCGGGGGATACGCAGTATTTT CASSQDGLAGDTQYF
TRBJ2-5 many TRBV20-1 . TGCAGTGCTAGTAGGTCGGAGACCCAGTACTTC CSASRSETQYF
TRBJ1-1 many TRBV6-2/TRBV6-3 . TGTGCCAGCAGTTACTCCGTCAGGGGAGACACTGAAGCTTTCTTT CASSYSVRGDTEAFF
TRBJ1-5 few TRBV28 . TGTGCCAGCAGACCCGCGGAGGGTTGGGAGCCCCAGCATTTT CASRPAEGWEPQHF
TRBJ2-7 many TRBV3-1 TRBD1 TGTGCCAGCAGCCGAGGGACAGGGGGACGCGAGCAGTACTTC CASSRGTGGREQYF
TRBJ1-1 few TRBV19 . TGTGCCAGTAGTATCTGGTCAGACACTGAAGCTTTCTTT CASSIWSDTEAFF
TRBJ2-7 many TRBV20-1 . TGCAGTGCTACCTTACAGGGTTTGGTCCTCTACGAGCAGTACTTC CSATLQGLVLYEQYF
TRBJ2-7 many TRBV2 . TGTGCCAGCATGGCCTACGAGCAGTACTTC CASMAYEQYF
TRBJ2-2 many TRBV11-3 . TGTGCCAGCAGCCCCGGACGGAACACCGGGGAGCTGTTTTTT CASSPGRNTGELFF
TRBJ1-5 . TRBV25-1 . TGTGCCAGCAGTGAAGAGGCAACAATTCATCCCCAGCATTTT CASSEEATIHPQHF
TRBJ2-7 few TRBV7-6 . TGTGCCAGCAGCCCCGCGTCGGAAGGGGAGGCCGAGCAGTACTTC CASSPASEGEAEQYF
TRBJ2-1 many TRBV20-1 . TGCAGTGCTAGAGAAGGGGGGGGGGTTGGCAATGAGCAGTTCTTC CSAREGGGVGNEQFF
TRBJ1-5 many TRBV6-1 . TGTGCCAGCAGTCTAACAGGGCAGAATCAGCCCCAGCATTTT CASSLTGQNQPQHF
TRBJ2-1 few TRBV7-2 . TGTGCCAGCAGCAAAGGGGGGTTAAGCTACAATGAGCAGTTCTTC CASSKGGLSYNEQFF
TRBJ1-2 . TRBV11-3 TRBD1 TGTGCCAGCAGCTCACGACAGGGCGGCTATGGCTACACCTTC CASSSRQGGYGYTF
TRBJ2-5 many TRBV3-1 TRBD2 TGTGCCAGCAGCCTTTCGGGACTAGCGGAAGAGACCCAGTACTTC CASSLSGLAEETQYF
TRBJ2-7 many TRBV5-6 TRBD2 TGTGCCAGCAGCTTGAGGGTTAGTGGGGGGGGATACGAGCAGTACTTC CASSLRVSGGGYEQYF
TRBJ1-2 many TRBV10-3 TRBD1 TGTGCCATCAGGGACAGGGGGAACTATGGCTACACCTTC CAIRDRGNYGYTF